This T cell receptor (beta chain) originates from a study of cytomegalovirus exposure and HLA in healthy donors. Study-level points and caveats: Later analysis suggested links between common viral pathogens and several top significant clusters. Apparent HLA restriction characterized most CMV-associated TCR beta chains in a later analysis. Within an earlier analysis, most TCR beta V segments proved productive either about 90% or about 30% of the time. Rare sequences made up most TCRs, while some public TCRs were found in many donors.

V was clipped by 5 bases and J by 6 bases; unmatched bases: 3. Germline V gene data show CDR1 as SGHVS and CDR2 as FNYEAQ. This CDR3 region has 12 residues. Primers included in the PCR were 60 Vbeta and 13 Jbeta primers. Assay used: immunoSEQ multiplex PCR; TCRdb lists only in-frame clones, some missing. This table holds roughly 120,000 clones, around 78% found once. This clone was recorded a few times. What it binds is unknown. The source material was PBMCs. This receptor was obtained from a man aged 40-55 years in good health and CMV-seronegative. This chain connects TRBV7-6 to TRBJ2-7; 8 bases map to TRBD2. CDR3 protein: CASSQAGGEQYF. As DNA, the CDR3 is TGTGCCAGCAGCCAGGCGGGAGGCGAGCAGTACTTC.